This T cell receptor beta chain was identified during a study of vaccination and CD4 T cells after COVID-19 (dated by TCRdb to between 2020 and 2023). As for the study more broadly: Convalescent patients had a positive SARS-CoV-2 result on nasal swab PCR, and of these patients, some ten had mild disease and one had severe disease. Control cultures used a CEFX viral epitope pool as positive control, an HIV-1 Nef peptide pool as negative control, or no peptide. Six males and four females were included in the convalescent cohort, with two Hispanic individuals, seven Caucasians, two Asians and one multiracial person represented. In approximately eleven COVID-19 convalescent patients and a handful of infection-naive healthy vaccine recipients, the spike-specific CD4+ TCR repertoire before mRNA vaccination was compared with the repertoire after mRNA vaccination. Post-vaccine blood samples were collected a median of approximately 72 days after the second vaccine dose, ranging from about 13 to 241 days. Two doses of either the Pfizer-BioNTech BNT162b2 vaccine (n=8) or the Moderna mRNA-1273 vaccine (n=2) were administered to participants. For stimulating the cultures, overlapping spike peptide pools were used, derived from SARS-CoV-2 as well as from the common cold coronaviruses HCoV-NL63, HCoV-OC43 and HCoV-229E. Post-COVID blood samples were collected from convalescent patients a median of around 96 days after diagnosis, with a range of roughly 30 to 161 days.

Paper-wide results and their limitations: Only a relatively small number of convalescent patients were included in the study, and early timepoints following natural infection were not analyzed. Of the vaccine-specific clones found in convalescent patients, nearly all (304 of 307) were mono-reactive for SARS-CoV-2 spike instead of being cross-reactive with common cold coronaviruses. Although the median number of SARS-CoV-2-reactive clonotypes went up from approximately 20 after infection to 38 after vaccination, the increase was not significant. In convalescent patients, a median roughly 85% of post-vaccine SARS-CoV-2-reactive clones were detected only after vaccination, and vaccine-specific priming was suggested by this finding.

Library preparation was by PCR. DNA from cultured CD4+ T cells was subjected to TCR sequencing with the Oncomine TCR Beta short-read assay at the Johns Hopkins FTIC core. The QIAamp micro DNA kit was used to extract genomic DNA from the cultured CD4+ T cells. Oncomine TCR Beta libraries made from cultured CD4+ T cells were pooled using unique dual indexes and sequenced on an Illumina iSeq 100. The authors processed their data as follows. Non-productive sequences were filtered out, and CDR3s that did not start with C, did not end with F or W, or were shorter than 7 amino acids were discarded. Antigen-specific clonotypes were identified using the MANAFEST web application through comparison of peptide-stimulated wells with reference and other culture wells. To be called positive, a clone needed an FDR below 0.05, an odds ratio above 5, and a productive frequency above 0.1% in at least two of three replicate wells. Clonotypes that were significantly expanded in both SARS-CoV-2 spike wells and at least one common cold coronavirus spike condition were defined as cross-reactive. Levenshtein distances (stringdist) and unrooted phylogenetic trees (ape) in R version 3.6.1 were used to assess CDR3 homology. TCRdb itself trimmed the public reads at Q25 with fastp, ran MiXCR and retained productive beta chains. Here each entry gathers all rows of one CDR3 protein and keeps the most common genes and DNA. Clone size and V and J calls follow TCRdb, not the original study. Counted in this sample were some 20,000 distinct CDR3 sequences; 40% to 55% of them appeared once. The top ten clones comprise around 2.9% of the sample.

As regards this clonotype: It lacks a known antigen. Nothing much larger sits one base from this clone, and base qualities are not available.

Trimming costs V 0 bases and J 4 bases, and their ends lie 18 bases apart. The cysteine opens and the phenylalanine closes a CDR3 of 17 amino acids. CDR3 DNA only is kept here, 51 bases in frame from base 1. CDR1 ENHRY and CDR2 SYGVKD are derived from the germline V gene. The treatment or condition label here, explained by the study, means: roughly 11-day PBMC culture with coronavirus spike peptide pools or control peptides (ViraFEST assay). The ViraFEST assay was used in the study, in which antigen-specific T cells were expanded with peptide pools and expanded clonotypes were subsequently identified by TCR sequencing. The convalescent patients' positive SARS-CoV-2 PCR tests were from March to December 2020, which was before the Alpha, Beta and Delta variants emerged in the United States. Each well held 2 million to 2.5 million PBMCs cultured with roughly 9.2 ug/ml peptide pools in IMDM containing roughly 5% human AB serum and approximately 10 IU/ml IL-2. Half of the culture medium was replaced with fresh IL-2-containing medium on days 3 and 7. Once the cells had been in culture for roughly 11 days, the EasySep CD4+ T cell isolation kit was used to isolate CD4+ T cells by negative selection. Ficoll-Paque Plus gradient centrifugation was used to isolate PBMCs from whole blood, and the isolated PBMCs were then either used fresh or cryopreserved at -140C. Each culture condition was generally run in triplicate wells.

This clonotype originated in a human donor who had recovered from COVID-19. The rearranged segments are TRBV10-3 and TRBJ1-1; the D gene cannot be named for sure. The sample in question was CD4+ T cells from blood, cultured in vitro, obtained after SARS-CoV-2 vaccination. The bases are TGTGCCATCAGTGAGTCGATTCTTAATTTTGGCTTCACTGAAGCTTTCTTT. It codes for CAISESILNFGFTEAFF.